This TCR beta chain stems from a study of shared clonotypes between healthy human individuals. Study at large: The people who gave samples were two women and a few men aged 18 to 49.

Naive CD8 cells, CD45RO-negative and positively selected for CCR7, excluded terminally differentiated effector memory CD45RA+ cells. Donors comprised only Caucasian adults living in Nashville, Tennessee. Study observations and caveats: A reduction in generation probabilities was seen for non-shared clonotypes relative to those shared by all four donors.

The repertoire was sequenced with immunoSEQ multiplex PCR; TCRdb's copy has only in-frame clones and lacks some. The sample yields 1.5 million to 2.5 million clones, over 85% seen once. Trimming cost V 2 bases and J 7 bases, with 6 bases left between them. Looked up from germline, CDR1 is MGHRA and CDR2 is YSYEKL. The CDR3 is made up of 11 amino acids. About this clone: Its antigen is as yet unknown.

This clonotype was sampled from a man between 18 and 29 years old in good health. The V and J genes are TRBV4-1 and TRBJ2-7, with D unclear. Material: naive CD8+ T cells sorted from blood. The CDR3 is CASSQFEEQYF. The CDR3 DNA reads as TGCGCCAGCAGCCAATTCGAGGAGCAGTACTTC.